Listed below are T cell receptor beta chains from one sample, sequenced in a study of OX40 agonist ivuxolimab in advanced cancers. Generated by immunoSEQ multiplex PCR, the TCRdb table keeps only in-frame clones and is missing some. Seen here are about 82,000 clones, roughly 92% observed once, and the top ten hold 0.6% to 0.7%. This specimen consisted of CD4+ or CD8+ T cells sorted from blood, obtained in a trial of the OX40 agonist ivuxolimab. These receptor sequences come from an adult with an advanced solid tumor such as melanoma, head and neck, liver or kidney cancer. The CDR3 runs from the conserved cysteine through the conserved F or W. Each record gives: J gene, V gene, D gene, CDR3 protein. A D gene is named only where the DNA matches it firmly.

>TRBJ2-3|TRBV14|-
CASSQVITDTQYF
>TRBJ1-3|TRBV5-1|-
CASSLDRVPGNTIYF
>TRBJ2-3|TRBV27|-
CASRSGQWSDTQYF
>TRBJ2-1|TRBV7-3|TRBD2
CASSLSGRASDEQFF
>TRBJ1-2|TRBV6-6|-
CASSYRVRGYTF
>TRBJ1-1|TRBV5-1|-
CASSLAGQNTEAFF
>TRBJ1-2|TRBV7-2|TRBD1
CASSPRTGREYGYTF
>TRBJ1-1|TRBV6-1|TRBD1
CASSPRGRNTEAFF
>TRBJ1-2|TRBV27|-
CASSLWGGKNYGYTF
>TRBJ2-3|TRBV11-3|TRBD2
CASSLGGGGAVDTQYF
>TRBJ2-1|TRBV11-2|TRBD2
CASSLDPTSGRADWNEQFF
>TRBJ2-1|TRBV5-8|-
CASIDSGPAYNEQFF
>TRBJ1-6|TRBV30|-
CAWSVHRSPLHF
>TRBJ2-1|TRBV5-1|TRBD1
CASSFYLDRGLSYNEQFF
>TRBJ2-7|TRBV7-9|-
CASSLAIGTEQYF
>TRBJ2-1|TRBV10-3|TRBD2
CAISRTSGSNEQFF
>TRBJ1-5|TRBV6-1|-
CASSEAGGAQPQHF
>TRBJ2-3|TRBV11-3|-
CASSQTDTQYF
>TRBJ2-5|TRBV7-8|-
CASSLDSQETQYF
>TRBJ2-3|TRBV6-6|TRBD1
CASSYRTGTDTQYF
>TRBJ2-5|TRBV5-4|-
CASSPMGQETQYF
>TRBJ1-1|TRBV2|-
CASSFSGTSTEAFF
>TRBJ1-1|TRBV30|-
CAWSERSGTEAFF
>TRBJ2-5|TRBV6-5|TRBD2
CASSPLSGGGETQYF
>TRBJ1-4|TRBV7-8|-
CASSLGSREEKLFF
>TRBJ1-1|TRBV11-1|-
CASSYAVGNTEAFF
>TRBJ1-3|TRBV2|-
CASKTGHSGNTIYF
>TRBJ2-7|TRBV6-5|TRBD2
CASSYSTGGSYEQYF
>TRBJ1-2|TRBV2|TRBD1
CASQSNGQDYGYTF
>TRBJ1-2|TRBV5-1|-
CASSVGNYGYTF
>TRBJ2-3|TRBV10-3|TRBD2
CAISETSGWDTQYF
>TRBJ1-5|TRBV5-8|-
CASSPNSNQPQHF
>TRBJ2-1|TRBV7-8|-
CASSPRTEYNEQFF
>TRBJ1-1|TRBV18|-
CASSPRGGRANTEAFF
>TRBJ1-6|TRBV10-3|TRBD1
CAISSGTGGFNNSPLHF
>TRBJ2-1|TRBV9|TRBD1
CASSVGQGINEQFF
>TRBJ2-7|TRBV5-1|TRBD1
CASSIGQGGYEQYF
>TRBJ2-5|TRBV15|-
CATSRSGQTQETQYF
>TRBJ2-7|TRBV10-3|TRBD2
CAISGGTSGYEQYF
>TRBJ2-1|TRBV5-1|TRBD1
CASSLGQGSNEQFF
>TRBJ1-3|TRBV6-1|-
CGTTSFYGNTIYF
>TRBJ2-7|TRBV2|TRBD1
CASEAGQGSYEQYF
>TRBJ2-6|TRBV6-5|-
CASSYASGANVLTF
>TRBJ2-2|TRBV6-5|-
CASSTLGGVTGELFF
>TRBJ2-2|TRBV2|TRBD2
CASIAGTRSATGELFF
>TRBJ2-2|TRBV18|TRBD1
CASSPRGQGATGELFF
>TRBJ2-7|TRBV10-3|-
CAISEGQPYEQYF
>TRBJ2-7|TRBV29-1|-
CSVESGSEQYF